The rows below give T cell receptor beta chains drawn from one sample of a study of blood T cell repertoires in COVID-19. Only in-frame clones appear in the TCRdb table, and some are missing; sequencing was by immunoSEQ multiplex PCR. The sample has some 200,000 clones, approximately 83% seen once. Material for sequencing was peripheral blood. These receptors all stem from a woman aged 25 to 39 who had recovered from COVID-19. CDR3s include the opening cysteine and the closing phenylalanine or tryptophan. Fields, in order: CDR3 protein, CDR3 DNA, clone size, D gene, J gene, V gene. D genes are given only for firm matches. Size values are once, few and many counts, or a class for expanded clones, and some rows have none.

cdr3_aa: CASSVALAGYEQYF
cdr3_nt: TGTGCCAGCAGCGTAGCTCTAGCGGGTTACGAGCAGTACTTC
clone_size: -
d_call: TRBD2
j_call: TRBJ2-7
v_call: TRBV9

cdr3_aa: CASSLGSGSRNEQFF
cdr3_nt: TGTGCCAGCAGCTTGGGTAGCGGGAGTAGGAATGAGCAGTTCTTC
clone_size: -
d_call: TRBD2
j_call: TRBJ2-1
v_call: TRBV5-6

cdr3_aa: CASGRGGQGGYEQYF
cdr3_nt: TGTGCCAGCGGGAGGGGAGGACAGGGGGGCTACGAGCAGTACTTC
clone_size: -
d_call: TRBD1
j_call: TRBJ2-7
v_call: TRBV28

cdr3_aa: CASRPPGLAATDTQYF
cdr3_nt: TGTGCCAGCAGACCCCCGGGACTAGCGGCTACAGATACGCAGTATTTT
clone_size: -
d_call: TRBD2
j_call: TRBJ2-3
v_call: TRBV7-2

cdr3_aa: CASSYNWELLYF
cdr3_nt: TGTGCCAGCAGTTACAATTGGGAGCTTCTGTACTTC
clone_size: -
d_call: -
j_call: TRBJ2-7
v_call: TRBV6-5

cdr3_aa: CATSPGHSNQPQHF
cdr3_nt: TGTGCCACCAGTCCGGGACATAGCAATCAGCCCCAGCATTTT
clone_size: -
d_call: -
j_call: TRBJ1-5
v_call: TRBV24-1

cdr3_aa: CASSFYSIGGSLRTDTQYF
cdr3_nt: TGTGCCAGCAGTTTCTATTCGATCGGGGGGAGTCTTCGCACAGATACGCAGTATTTT
clone_size: -
d_call: TRBD2
j_call: TRBJ2-3
v_call: TRBV27

cdr3_aa: CASLLAGTTNEQFF
cdr3_nt: TGTGCCAGCTTACTAGCGGGAACTACCAATGAGCAGTTCTTC
clone_size: -
d_call: TRBD2
j_call: TRBJ2-1
v_call: TRBV28

cdr3_aa: CASSAANEQYF
cdr3_nt: TGCGCCAGCAGCGCGGCGAACGAGCAGTACTTC
clone_size: once
d_call: -
j_call: TRBJ2-7
v_call: TRBV5-1

cdr3_aa: CASSPMRGEKLFF
cdr3_nt: TGTGCCAGCAGCCCCATGAGAGGGGAAAAACTGTTTTTT
clone_size: once
d_call: -
j_call: TRBJ1-4
v_call: TRBV7-3

cdr3_aa: CASSRTTTGSPSYEQYF
cdr3_nt: TGTGCCAGCAGTCGAACCACCACAGGGTCACCCTCCTACGAGCAGTACTTC
clone_size: -
d_call: -
j_call: TRBJ2-7
v_call: TRBV27

cdr3_aa: CACEQREVYEQYF
cdr3_nt: TGTGCCTGTGAACAGCGGGAGGTCTACGAGCAGTACTTC
clone_size: -
d_call: -
j_call: TRBJ2-7
v_call: TRBV21-1

cdr3_aa: CAWSNTRYGYTF
cdr3_nt: TGTGCCTGGAGTAACACCCGCTATGGCTACACCTTC
clone_size: -
d_call: -
j_call: TRBJ1-2
v_call: TRBV30

cdr3_aa: CASSETLVGTVGNQPQHF
cdr3_nt: TGTGCCAGCAGTGAAACGTTGGTGGGGACAGTTGGGAATCAGCCCCAGCATTTT
clone_size: -
d_call: TRBD1
j_call: TRBJ1-5
v_call: TRBV6-1

cdr3_aa: CASSDGQSSGSSYNEQFF
cdr3_nt: TGTGCCAGCAGTGATGGCCAATCTAGCGGGAGCTCCTACAATGAGCAGTTCTTC
clone_size: -
d_call: TRBD2
j_call: TRBJ2-1
v_call: TRBV6-1

cdr3_aa: CAWSGKGLAALEQYF
cdr3_nt: TGTGCCTGGAGTGGAAAGGGACTAGCGGCCCTAGAGCAGTACTTC
clone_size: -
d_call: TRBD2
j_call: TRBJ2-7
v_call: TRBV30

cdr3_aa: CASGGGSSYEQYF
cdr3_nt: TGTGCCAGCGGGGGCGGGAGCTCCTACGAGCAGTACTTC
clone_size: -
d_call: -
j_call: TRBJ2-7
v_call: TRBV6-5

cdr3_aa: CASSRQGSAATNEKLFF
cdr3_nt: TGTGCCAGCAGCCGACAGGGCTCGGCGGCAACTAATGAAAAACTGTTTTTT
clone_size: -
d_call: TRBD1
j_call: TRBJ1-4
v_call: TRBV6-6

cdr3_aa: CAISGQVNYGYTF
cdr3_nt: TGTGCCATCAGTGGACAGGTGAACTATGGCTACACCTTC
clone_size: -
d_call: -
j_call: TRBJ1-2
v_call: TRBV10-3

cdr3_aa: CASSQPGRVTGELFF
cdr3_nt: TGTGCCAGCAGCCAACCCGGGAGGGTAACCGGGGAGCTGTTTTTT
clone_size: -
d_call: TRBD2
j_call: TRBJ2-2
v_call: TRBV3-1/TRBV3-2

cdr3_aa: CASSGTVPGLAGNSDTQYF
cdr3_nt: TGTGCCAGCAGTGGGACAGTGCCGGGACTAGCGGGTAACTCAGATACGCAGTATTTT
clone_size: -
d_call: TRBD2
j_call: TRBJ2-3
v_call: TRBV6-1

cdr3_aa: CASRSLNTEAFF
cdr3_nt: TGTGCCAGCAGATCTTTGAACACTGAAGCTTTCTTT
clone_size: -
d_call: -
j_call: TRBJ1-1
v_call: TRBV9

cdr3_aa: CASTDWSAGGNTGELFF
cdr3_nt: TGTGCCAGCACCGATTGGTCGGCGGGAGGGAACACCGGGGAGCTGTTTTTT
clone_size: -
d_call: TRBD2
j_call: TRBJ2-2
v_call: TRBV7-6

cdr3_aa: CASRAGGYTNQPQHF
cdr3_nt: TGTGCCAGTAGGGCAGGGGGATACACTAATCAGCCCCAGCATTTT
clone_size: -
d_call: TRBD1
j_call: TRBJ1-5
v_call: TRBV19

cdr3_aa: CASKDWDRGTEAFF
cdr3_nt: TGTGCCAGCAAGGACTGGGACAGGGGAACTGAAGCTTTCTTT
clone_size: -
d_call: TRBD1
j_call: TRBJ1-1
v_call: TRBV6-4

cdr3_aa: CASSLGWTGEETQYF
cdr3_nt: TGTGCCAGCAGCTTAGGTTGGACGGGGGAAGAGACCCAGTACTTC
clone_size: -
d_call: -
j_call: TRBJ2-5
v_call: TRBV11-2

cdr3_aa: CASRENSLRGDTQYF
cdr3_nt: TGCGCCAGCAGAGAGAACAGCCTTCGGGGAGATACGCAGTATTTT
clone_size: -
d_call: -
j_call: TRBJ2-3
v_call: TRBV5-1

cdr3_aa: CASSLVGGGRTYNEQFF
cdr3_nt: TGTGCCAGCAGCTTGGTCGGTGGCGGGAGGACTTACAATGAGCAGTTCTTC
clone_size: -
d_call: TRBD2
j_call: TRBJ2-1
v_call: TRBV5-4

cdr3_aa: CASRPTGYSNQPQHF
cdr3_nt: TGTGCCAGCAGACCGACAGGCTATAGCAATCAGCCCCAGCATTTT
clone_size: many
d_call: -
j_call: TRBJ1-5
v_call: TRBV28

cdr3_aa: CASTSISGEQYF
cdr3_nt: TGTGCCTCCACATCCATCTCGGGGGAGCAGTACTTC
clone_size: -
d_call: -
j_call: TRBJ2-7
v_call: TRBV30

cdr3_aa: CASWGGMNTEAFF
cdr3_nt: TGTGCCAGCTGGGGGGGGATGAACACTGAAGCTTTCTTT
clone_size: -
d_call: -
j_call: TRBJ1-1
v_call: TRBV6-5

cdr3_aa: CASSQGLALPPYEQYF
cdr3_nt: TGTGCCAGCAGCCAAGGGCTAGCTCTTCCCCCCTACGAGCAGTACTTC
clone_size: -
d_call: -
j_call: TRBJ2-7
v_call: TRBV3-1/TRBV3-2

cdr3_aa: CASSDGAGGSTDTQYF
cdr3_nt: TGTGCCAGCAGTGACGGCGCGGGAGGTTCCACAGATACGCAGTATTTT
clone_size: few
d_call: TRBD2
j_call: TRBJ2-3
v_call: TRBV6-4

cdr3_aa: CASSPKGDGGTNEKLFF
cdr3_nt: TGTGCCAGCAGCCCGAAGGGGGACGGCGGGACTAATGAAAAACTGTTTTTT
clone_size: -
d_call: -
j_call: TRBJ1-4
v_call: TRBV4-2

cdr3_aa: CASSYHGSNNQPQHF
cdr3_nt: TGTGCCAGCAGTTACCACGGGTCGAACAATCAGCCCCAGCATTTT
clone_size: -
d_call: -
j_call: TRBJ1-5
v_call: TRBV6-5

cdr3_aa: CASSYSGTGGTEAFF
cdr3_nt: TGTGCCAGCAGCTACTCCGGGACAGGGGGCACTGAAGCTTTCTTT
clone_size: -
d_call: TRBD1
j_call: TRBJ1-1
v_call: TRBV9

cdr3_aa: CASSPKTKTYEQYF
cdr3_nt: TGTGCCAGCAGTCCAAAGACTAAGACCTACGAGCAGTACTTC
clone_size: -
d_call: -
j_call: TRBJ2-7
v_call: TRBV27

cdr3_aa: CASSLRLEFCYEQFF
cdr3_nt: TGTGCCAGCAGCTTACGTCTTGAGTTCTGTTATGAGCAGTTCTTC
clone_size: -
d_call: -
j_call: TRBJ2-1
v_call: TRBV11-3

cdr3_aa: CASSPDITYEQYF
cdr3_nt: TGTGCCAGCAGTCCGGACATCACCTACGAGCAGTACTTC
clone_size: -
d_call: -
j_call: TRBJ2-7
v_call: TRBV11-1

cdr3_aa: CASSSPSGRYYNEQFF
cdr3_nt: TGTGCCAGCAGTTCCCCTAGCGGGAGATATTACAATGAGCAGTTCTTC
clone_size: -
d_call: TRBD2
j_call: TRBJ2-1
v_call: TRBV28

cdr3_aa: CATSRDSAYNYGYTF
cdr3_nt: TGTGCCACCAGCAGAGATTCTGCCTACAACTATGGCTACACCTTC
clone_size: -
d_call: -
j_call: TRBJ1-2
v_call: TRBV15

cdr3_aa: CASSEEQVAEQYF
cdr3_nt: TGTGCCAGCAGTGAAGAACAGGTGGCCGAGCAGTACTTC
clone_size: -
d_call: -
j_call: TRBJ2-7
v_call: TRBV2

cdr3_aa: CASSPTGSSYEQYF
cdr3_nt: TGTGCCAGCTCACCAACGGGGAGCTCCTACGAGCAGTACTTC
clone_size: -
d_call: -
j_call: TRBJ2-7
v_call: TRBV18

cdr3_aa: CASSSGGQVGQPQHF
cdr3_nt: TGCGCCAGCAGCTCAGGGGGGCAGGTAGGCCAGCCCCAGCATTTT
clone_size: -
d_call: TRBD1
j_call: TRBJ1-5
v_call: TRBV5-1

cdr3_aa: CASTIQGAGGYTF
cdr3_nt: TGTGCCAGCACCATACAGGGTGCTGGTGGCTACACCTTC
clone_size: once
d_call: -
j_call: TRBJ1-2
v_call: TRBV6-5

cdr3_aa: CASSRGRTNQPQHF
cdr3_nt: TGTGCCAGCAGCAGGGGCCGAACCAATCAGCCCCAGCATTTT
clone_size: -
d_call: -
j_call: TRBJ1-5
v_call: TRBV28

cdr3_aa: CASSQDLAEGETQYF
cdr3_nt: TGCGCCAGCAGCCAAGATTTGGCGGAAGGAGAGACCCAGTACTTC
clone_size: -
d_call: -
j_call: TRBJ2-5
v_call: TRBV4-1

cdr3_aa: CAISPDRASYEQYF
cdr3_nt: TGTGCCATCAGTCCCGACAGGGCTTCCTACGAGCAGTACTTC
clone_size: -
d_call: TRBD1
j_call: TRBJ2-7
v_call: TRBV10-3

cdr3_aa: CASSLIGGSNQPQHF
cdr3_nt: TGTGCCAGCAGCCTTATCGGGGGTAGCAATCAGCCCCAGCATTTT
clone_size: -
d_call: -
j_call: TRBJ1-5
v_call: TRBV7-2

cdr3_aa: CASSSGTDNTGELFF
cdr3_nt: TGTGCCAGCAGCTCCGGGACAGATAACACCGGGGAGCTGTTTTTT
clone_size: -
d_call: TRBD1
j_call: TRBJ2-2
v_call: TRBV28